These 21 T cell receptor beta chains came from one sample sequenced in a study of blood T cells in healthy people across ages. With a J-beta primer mix and a sample-barcoded 5' primer, a second PCR ran 7 to 11 cycles. TCRdb reprocessed the 5' RACE reads via MiXCR and lists one record per CDR3 protein. The repertoire holds under 950,000 distinct CDR3 sequences, with about a fifth as singletons. Sequencing input: blood. Every receptor here comes from a man between 65 and 79 years old in good health.

This clonotype has only a few counts. The chain combines TRBV29-1 with TRBJ2-1; 7 positions agree with TRBD2. The CDR3 runs to 14 residues. The V segment lost 4 bases and the J segment 5 bases; nucleotides outside the gene matches: 8. The germline V gene encodes CDR1 SQVTM and CDR2 ANQGSEA. The chain's CDR3 is CSVVRLAVHNEQFF. The CDR3 coding sequence is TGCAGCGTTGTACGGCTAGCGGTTCACAATGAGCAGTTCTTC.

This clonotype occurred a few times. The chain carries TRBV6-1 and TRBJ1-1; D may be TRBD1 (5 bases). This CDR3 contains 14 residues. Germline V CDR1 and CDR2: MNHNS, SASEGT. V was shortened by 7 bases and J by 0 bases, with 12 bases between the two germline ends. CDR3 DNA: TGTGCCAGCATTGAGGGGACCATGAACACTGAAGCTTTCTTT. It yields the protein CASIEGTMNTEAFF.

V usage is TRBV7-9 and J usage is TRBJ2-2; tentatively, D is TRBD1 or TRBD2 (5 bases each). This CDR3 is built from 14 residues. Germline-derived CDR1 and CDR2 are SEHNR and FQNEAQ (reference sequence). Trimming pared 7 bases from V and 3 bases from J, leaving 12 bases between. Written as DNA, the CDR3 is TGTGCCAGCACGGGGCGCCGGTACACCGGGGAGCTGTTTTTT. This translates into CASTGRRYTGELFF. The whole variable domain, remainder taken from reference TRBV7-9 and TRBJ2-2, is DTGVSQNPRHKITKRGQNVTFRCDPISEHNRLYWYRQTLGQGPEFLTYFQNEAQLEKSRLLSDRFSAERPKGSFSTLEIQRTEQGDSAMYLCASTGRRYTGELFFGEGSRLTVL.

This clonotype was counted only a few times. The chain employs TRBV5-1 and TRBJ2-5, with 7 nucleotides matching TRBD1. The CDR3 has 16 residues. V was pared by 1 base and J by 4 bases, with 10 bases of the junction left unmatched. CDR1 SGHRS and CDR2 YFSETQ come from the germline V gene. CDR3 protein: CASSLFADRASETQYF. CDR3 in DNA: TGCGCCAGCAGCTTGTTTGCAGACAGGGCTTCAGAGACCCAGTACTTC.

This clonotype was seen a few times. J is TRBJ2-1 and V is TRBV15, with D hard to call. TRBJ2-7 matches the DNA end more closely, so the J call is doubtful. CDR1 LNHNV and CDR2 YYDKDF come from the germline V gene (reference sequence). This CDR3 comprises 13 residues. Written as DNA, the CDR3 is TGTGCCACCAGCAGAGATTCAGGTTACGAGCAGTACGTC. Translated: CATSRDSGYEQYV.

This clonotype was recorded a few times. The chain has TRBV12-3 or TRBV12-4 and TRBJ1-1; 8 bases fit TRBD1. The CDR3 is 14 amino acids. The V segment lost 5 bases and the J segment 7 bases; nucleotides outside the gene matches: 9. The CDR3 sequence: CASSDNRGVGEAFF. The DNA for the CDR3 is TGTGCCAGCAGTGACAACAGGGGGGTGGGTGAAGCTTTCTTT.

The chain is built from TRBV28 and TRBJ2-5; the D gene is possibly TRBD1 (6 bases). The ends were cut back, 3 bases at V and 7 bases at J, with 12 bases in the middle. The CDR3 totals 13 residues. Germline values: CDR1 MDHEN, CDR2 SYDVKM. This chain's CDR3 is CASSFFTGLTQYF. The CDR3, as DNA: TGTGCCAGCAGTTTTTTTACAGGGTTGACCCAGTACTTC.

Only a few counts were recorded for this clonotype. The chain couples TRBV10-2 to TRBJ2-7, with D possibly being TRBD2 (5 bases). Germline CDR1 and CDR2: WSHSY and SAAADI. The CDR3 covers 14 residues. Trimming removed 3 bases at V and 4 bases at J, with 13 bases between. The CDR3 loop reads CASSDSGKVYEQYV. The DNA for the CDR3 is TGCGCCAGCAGTGACTCCGGGAAGGTGTACGAGCAGTACGTC.

Only a few counts were recorded for this clonotype. For the CDR3, the DNA is TGCGCCAGCAGCTTCAGGGGTGATGCCACTGAAGCTTTCTTT. It is translated as CASSFRGDATEAFF. This chain links TRBV5-1 with TRBJ1-1, with D perhaps matching TRBD1 (6 bases). CDR3 length equals 14 residues. Looked up from germline, CDR1 is SGHRS and CDR2 is YFSETQ. V was shortened by 2 bases and J by 4 bases, with 12 bases between the two germline ends.

This clonotype came up many times. The V call is TRBV5-1, the J call TRBJ2-5; 10 bases map to TRBD2. The CDR3 consists of 15 residues. Unmatched junction bases numbered 12, after V lost 0 bases and J lost 13 bases. CDR1 SGHRS and CDR2 YFSETQ come from the germline V gene. The CDR3 DNA is TGCGCCAGCAGCTTGGCAGCGGGGGGGCCGAATTATCTGTACTTC. Translated, it gives CASSLAAGGPNYLYF. Supplemented by reference TRBV5-1 and TRBJ2-5, the full variable domain reads KAGVTQTPRYLIKTRGQQVTLSCSPISGHRSVSWYQQTPGQGLQFLFEYFSETQRNKGNFPGRFSGRQFSNSRSEMNVSTLELGDSALYLCASSLAAGGPNYLYFGPGTRLLVL.

This clonotype has only a few counts. The junction and the germline gene differ at one end; a read error may be behind it. The chain has TRBV11-1 and TRBJ2-5; no clear D gene. Germline loops: CDR1 SGHAT, CDR2 FQDESV (reference sequence). This CDR3 has 16 residues. CDR3: CAGSLWTKRIQETQYF. The CDR3 DNA reads as TGTGCCGGCAGCTTATGGACCAAACGGATCCAAGAGACCCAGTACTTC.

This rearrangement joins TRBV20-1 to TRBJ1-5; no definite D call. Gene TRBJ2-3 matches the end of the DNA better, so the J call may be wrong. CDR3 length: 14 residues. Germline CDR1 reads DFQATT; CDR2 reads SNEGSKA (reference sequence). The CDR3 protein is CSAVTENSNQPQYF. CDR3 nucleotide sequence: TGCAGTGCTGTGACGGAGAACAGCAATCAGCCCCAGTATTTT.

This clonotype was recorded a few times. The chain employs TRBV12-3 or TRBV12-4 and TRBJ1-6, with D possibly being TRBD1 (6 bases). V was pared by 3 bases and J by 6 bases, with 9 bases between. This CDR3 spans 14 amino acids. The CDR3 DNA is TGTGCCAGCAGTTTCGGCAGGGGTAATTCACCCCTCCACTTT. It translates to CASSFGRGNSPLHF.

The gene calls are TRBV29-1 and TRBJ1-3, with D uncertain. The CDR3 runs 14 residues. V was trimmed by 4 bases and J by 2 bases, leaving 12 bases between them. From germline, CDR1 is SQVTM and CDR2 ANQGSEA. The CDR3 region has the DNA TGCAGCGTTGGGTTTTCTGGGCCTGGAAACACCATATATTTT. Its translation: CSVGFSGPGNTIYF.

This clonotype was detected only once. The V gene is TRBV28, the J gene TRBJ1-2, with a possible D match to TRBD1 (6 bases). The V gene's germline CDR1 is MDHEN and CDR2 SYDVKM. V was clipped by 6 bases and J by 8 bases, with 19 bases between them. There are 14 residues in the CDR3. The CDR3 nucleotides read TGTGCCAGCAGGGAGACACTCAGGGGTGAGGGCTACACCTTC. Its protein product is CASRETLRGEGYTF.

This clonotype was counted a few times. The rearrangement uses TRBV30 and TRBJ1-5, with a possible D match to TRBD1 (5 bases). With 0 bases removed from V and 5 bases from J, the gap between germline ends came to 8 bases. The germline V gene encodes CDR1 GTSNPN and CDR2 SVGIG (reference sequence). The CDR3 is made up of 13 amino acids. CDR3 DNA: TGTGCCTGGAGTGTATCCAGGGATCAGCCCCAGCATTTT. Translating gives CAWSVSRDQPQHF.

The CDR3 sequence: CASSLVSQGGQETQYF. The CDR3 nucleotides are TGTGCCAGCAGCTTAGTTTCGCAAGGCGGCCAAGAGACCCAGTACTTC. The genes are TRBV7-2 and TRBJ2-5; D unresolved. The CDR3 consists of 16 residues. Trimming stripped 1 base from V and 1 base from J, with 13 bases between. Germline CDR1 reads SGHTA; CDR2 reads FQGNSA. The full variable domain, in which reference TRBV7-2 and TRBJ2-5 provide the parts outside the CDR3, is GAGVSQSPSNKVTEKGKDVELRCDPISGHTALYWYRQSLGQGLEFLIYFQGNSAPDKSGLPSDRFSAERTGGSVSTLTIQRTQQEDSAVYLCASSLVSQGGQETQYFGPGTRLLVL.

J is TRBJ2-7 and V is TRBV7-2, with 10 positions matching TRBD2. Germline V lookup: CDR1 SGHTA, CDR2 FQGNSA. This CDR3 contains 17 residues. The V and J ends lost 2 bases and 9 bases, in that order; junction bases with no gene match: 16. For the CDR3, the DNA is TGTGCCAGCAGCTTATCCCTTCTAGCGGGAGTTGAGTATGGGCAGTACGTC. Protein: CASSLSLLAGVEYGQYV.

This clonotype was seen repeatedly, ten times or more. The V call is TRBV20-1, the J call TRBJ2-3; D uncertain. The V end lost 6 bases, the J end lost 5 bases, and 6 bases lay between the germline ends. This CDR3 has 10 residues. CDR1 and CDR2 from the germline V gene are DFQATT and SNEGSKA (reference sequence). In nucleotides, the CDR3 is TGCAGTGCCGCGCGAGATACGCAGTATTTT. Translation gives CSAARDTQYF.

This chain links TRBV12-3 or TRBV12-4 with TRBJ2-5; D uncertain. Between the trimmed V and J ends, which lost 3 bases and 1 base, there was a span of 9 bases. This CDR3 has 14 amino acids. For the CDR3, the DNA is TGTGCCAGCAGTTTGTGGGCTACCCAAGAGACCCAGTACTTC. Residues: CASSLWATQETQYF.

The chain recombines TRBV6-1 with TRBJ2-3; 10 positions agree with TRBD2. J was trimmed by 6 bases and V by 3 bases; bases with no gene match: 6. Germline CDR1 is MNHNS and CDR2 is SASEGT. The CDR3 runs 15 residues. The CDR3 DNA sequence: TGTGCCAGCAGTGAGGAGCGGGGGGGCTCCGATACGCAGTATTTT. This encodes CASSEERGGSDTQYF.